Presented here are 25 T cell receptor beta chains from one specimen sequenced in a study of cytomegalovirus exposure and HLA in healthy donors. Libraries were prepared by immunoSEQ multiplex PCR; TCRdb keeps only in-frame clonotypes and omits some of them. The sample carries about 110,000 clones, roughly 90% recorded once. The sample was PBMCs. These receptors came from a woman under 40 in good health and CMV-seropositive.

The table lists this clone with a few counts. The V and J genes are TRBV5-4 and TRBJ1-2; perhaps TRBD1 as D (5 bases). There are 13 residues in the CDR3. V dropped 4 bases and J dropped 8 bases, with 15 bases sitting between them. The V gene's germline CDR1 is SGHNT and CDR2 YYREEE (reference sequence). As DNA, the CDR3 is TGTGCCAGCAGCCGACTAGGGGCGCGAGGCTACACCTTC. Translation gives CASSRLGARGYTF.

The V call is TRBV7-2, the J call TRBJ1-5; no clear D gene. Per the germline V gene, CDR1 is SGHTA and CDR2 is FQGNSA. Trimming took 1 base from V and 1 from J, leaving 11 bases between them. This CDR3 has 16 amino acids. The CDR3 region has the DNA TGTGCCAGCAGCTTAGTTAGCCGACGGAGCAATCAGCCCCAGCATTTT. This translates into CASSLVSRRSNQPQHF.

This chain links TRBV7-2 with TRBJ2-7, with 14 bases that match TRBD2. The CDR3 consists of 16 residues. The trim removed 5 bases at V and 4 bases at J, leaving 7 bases unmatched. CDR1 is SGHTA and CDR2 is FQGNSA in the germline V gene. For the CDR3, the DNA is TGTGCCAGCAGCCTAGGGGGACTAGCGGGAGTGTACGAGCAGTACTTC. Translation: CASSLGGLAGVYEQYF.

This chain joins TRBV5-6 and TRBJ2-7, with 8 bases identical to TRBD2. J lost 7 bases, V lost 6 bases, and 12 bases had no gene match. There are 14 residues in the CDR3. Germline CDR1 and CDR2: SGHDT and YYEEEE. CDR3 DNA: TGTGCCAGCACCGCGGGGAGCGGGAGTGGTGAGCAGTACTTC. Encoded protein: CASTAGSGSGEQYF.

V and J are TRBV4-1 and TRBJ1-6; no clear D. The V end was cut by 0 bases, the J end by 7 bases, with 7 bases between. The germline gives CDR1 MGHRA, CDR2 YSYEKL. There are 14 residues in the CDR3. The CDR3 sequence: CASSQELLNSPLHF. The CDR3 coding sequence is TGCGCCAGCAGCCAAGAGTTACTGAATTCACCCCTCCACTTT.

The chain employs TRBV5-1 and TRBJ1-4; 7 bases agree with TRBD1. The V segment lost 5 bases and the J segment 8 bases; nucleotides outside the gene matches: 12. Germline V gene data show CDR1 as SGHRS and CDR2 as YFSETQ. The CDR3 sequence is 15 residues long. The CDR3 bases are TGCGCCAGCAGACTAACTACAGGGGCGGGGGAAAAACTGTTTTTT. Protein product: CASRLTTGAGEKLFF.

In its sample, this clone was seen a few times. The genes are TRBV7-8 and TRBJ2-7; D possibly corresponds to TRBD1 (5 bases). V lost 4 bases, J lost 0 bases, and 16 bases lay in between. The CDR3 runs to 16 residues. CDR1 is SGHVS and CDR2 is FQNEAQ in the germline V gene. The CDR3 protein is CASSYQTAKSSYEQYF. DNA of the CDR3: TGTGCCAGCAGCTACCAGACAGCAAAGAGCTCCTACGAGCAGTACTTC. The entire variable domain, with the rest obtained from reference TRBV7-8 and TRBJ2-7, is as follows: GAGVSQSPRYKVAKRGQDVALRCDPISGHVSLFWYQQALGQGPEFLTYFQNEAQLDKSGLPSDRFFAERPEGSVSTLKIQRTQQEDSAVYLCASSYQTAKSSYEQYFGPGTRLTVT.

V and J are TRBV7-3 and TRBJ1-6; D is perhaps TRBD1 (5 bases). CDR1 is SGHTA, CDR2 FQGTGA, per germline. Trimming took 3 bases from V and 0 from J, leaving 9 bases between them. The CDR3 runs to 16 residues. CDR3 loop: CASSLRGGSYNSPLHF. The CDR3 DNA reads as TGTGCCAGCAGCTTGCGGGGCGGCTCCTATAATTCACCCCTCCACTTT.

The chain carries TRBV11-2 and TRBJ2-1, with D perhaps matching TRBD1 (5 bases). Germline V gene data show CDR1 as SGHAT and CDR2 as FQNNGV. The V gene lost 1 base and the J gene lost 0 bases, with 13 bases spanning the gap. This CDR3 region has 17 residues. CDR3: CASSLVPSDSSYNEQFF. The CDR3 DNA sequence: TGTGCCAGCAGCTTAGTTCCGAGCGACAGCTCCTACAATGAGCAGTTCTTC.

This chain joins TRBV28 and TRBJ1-5; 7 bases map to TRBD1. The germline gives CDR1 MDHEN, CDR2 SYDVKM. There are 16 residues in the CDR3. The junction had 14 bases not matched to a gene; V was cut back by 6 bases and J by 6 bases. The CDR3 here is CASRSLRDSLAQPQHF. CDR3 nucleotide sequence: TGTGCCAGCAGGTCACTCCGGGACAGCCTGGCTCAGCCCCAGCATTTT.

The rearrangement joins TRBV6-1 to TRBJ2-7; D is undetermined. With 6 bases removed from V and 0 bases from J, the gap between germline ends came to 9 bases. The CDR3 extends over 13 amino acids. Germline V gene data show CDR1 as MNHNS and CDR2 as SASEGT. The chain's CDR3 is CASSPSGSYEQYF. CDR3 sequence (DNA): TGTGCCAGCAGCCCCTCAGGCTCCTACGAGCAGTACTTC.

This clone has a single count. The rearrangement links TRBV9 to TRBJ2-1, with TRBD2 matching over 8 bases. The CDR3 consists of 14 residues. With 2 bases clipped from V and 8 bases from J, the junction kept 6 bases outside the gene matches. Per germline, CDR1 SGDLS and CDR2 YYNGEE. In nucleotides, the CDR3 is TGTGCCAGCAGCGTGTCGGGAGGGCCCTATGAGCAGTTCTTC. Translated: CASSVSGGPYEQFF.

The chain joins TRBV4-3 to TRBJ2-5, with D perhaps TRBD2 (6 bases). The CDR3 runs 14 residues. Trimming removed 0 bases from V and 9 bases from J, with 14 bases in between. Germline V gene sequence: CDR1 LGHNA, CDR2 YSLEER. The CDR3 DNA follows: TGCGCCAGCAGCCAAGATGGTAGCGGAGCGGCCCAGTACTTC. Translated, it gives CASSQDGSGAAQYF.

The chain uses TRBV7-9 and TRBJ1-5, with D unresolved. The CDR3 has 13 amino acids. CDR1 and CDR2 (germline): SEHNR, FQNEAQ (reference sequence). V dropped 9 bases and J dropped 5 bases, with 14 bases sitting between them. The CDR3 protein is CASSSGVDQPQHF. For the CDR3, the DNA is TGTGCCAGTTCCAGCGGGGTGGATCAGCCCCAGCATTTT.

The rearrangement links TRBV4-2 to TRBJ1-4; 9 nucleotides match TRBD1. J gave up 5 bases and V 0 bases, and 4 bases lay outside the gene matches. The CDR3 length is 16 residues. In germline, CDR1 is LGHNA, CDR2 YNFKEQ. The CDR3 region has the DNA TGTGCCAGCAGCCAAGATGGCGGGACAGGGAATGAAAAACTGTTTTTT. Translation gives CASSQDGGTGNEKLFF.

This clone showed up just once. The V and J genes are TRBV5-1 and TRBJ1-1, with 10 nucleotides matching TRBD1. Germline assignment: CDR1 SGHRS and CDR2 YFSETQ. This CDR3 is 13 amino acids long. The ends lost 0 bases at V and 7 bases at J; junction bases unmatched: 0. In DNA form, the CDR3 reads TGCGCCAGCAGCTTGGGGGACAGGGGTGAAGCTTTCTTT. Protein product: CASSLGDRGEAFF.

The gene calls are TRBV19 and TRBJ2-5; 8 nucleotides agree with TRBD1. V was pared by 5 bases and J by 4 bases, with 12 bases of the junction left unmatched. CDR3 length equals 16 residues. Germline lookup yields CDR1 LNHDA and CDR2 SQIVND (reference sequence). The CDR3 spells CASSVSGQAVGETQYF. The CDR3 DNA sequence: TGTGCCAGTAGTGTTTCGGGACAGGCAGTCGGAGAGACCCAGTACTTC. Full variable domain (outside the CDR3, taken from reference TRBV19 and TRBJ2-5): DGGITQSPKYLFRKEGQNVTLSCEQNLNHDAMYWYRQDPGQGLRLIYYSQIVNDFQKGDIAEGYSVSREKKESFPLTVTSAQKNPTAFYLCASSVSGQAVGETQYFGPGTRLLVL.

The chain is built from TRBV9 and TRBJ2-2; D is unclear. This CDR3 region has 16 residues. Trimming shortened V by 3 bases and J by 0 bases, and 12 bases separated the two germline ends. In germline, CDR1 is SGDLS, CDR2 YYNGEE. The CDR3 region is CASSGPPGANTGELFF. The CDR3 DNA reads TGTGCCAGCAGCGGTCCACCAGGCGCGAACACCGGGGAGCTGTTTTTT.

The chain recombines TRBV9 with TRBJ2-2; the D gene is possibly TRBD2 (5 bases). V was pared by 0 bases and J by 4 bases, with 13 bases between. The CDR3 contains 16 residues. Germline-derived CDR1 and CDR2 are SGDLS and YYNGEE. The CDR3 reads CASSVGRTAGTGELFF. The DNA of the CDR3 is TGTGCCAGCAGCGTAGGACGTACCGCGGGCACCGGGGAGCTGTTTTTT.

The chain is built from TRBV28 and TRBJ1-2; 7 nucleotides match TRBD1. This CDR3 region has 14 residues. Germline values: CDR1 MDHEN, CDR2 SYDVKM. The V gene end was trimmed by 3 bases and the J gene end by 2 bases; junction bases not matched to a gene: 3. The CDR3 DNA sequence: TGTGCCAGCAGTTTCTGGGACAGAAACTATGGCTACACCTTC. This gives the protein CASSFWDRNYGYTF.

This clone appeared a single time. The chain couples TRBV5-4 to TRBJ2-6; TRBD1 matches 7 bases. The CDR3 sequence is 17 residues long. Germline V gene lookup returns CDR1 SGHNT and CDR2 YYREEE (reference sequence). V lost 3 bases to trimming and J lost 0 bases; unmatched junction nucleotides: 6. The chain's CDR3 is CASSSGQASSGANVLTF. The CDR3 bases are TGTGCCAGCAGCTCTGGACAGGCCTCCTCTGGGGCCAACGTCCTGACTTTC. Combining the CDR3 with reference TRBV5-4 and TRBJ2-6 gives the whole variable domain ETGVTQSPTHLIKTRGQQVTLRCSSQSGHNTVSWYQQALGQGPQFIFQYYREEENGRGNFPPRFSGLQFPNYSSELNVNALELDDSALYLCASSSGQASSGANVLTFGAGSRLTVL.

The chain carries TRBV27 and TRBJ2-1; TRBD1 matches at 8 bases. CDR3 size: 16 residues. V was pared by 0 bases and J by 2 bases, with 3 bases of the junction left unmatched. CDR1 and CDR2 from the germline V gene are MNHEY and SMNVEV (reference sequence). CDR3 region: CASSLSAGGAYNEQFF. In DNA form, the CDR3 reads TGTGCCAGCAGTTTATCGGCAGGGGGCGCCTACAATGAGCAGTTCTTC.

V is TRBV7-2 and J is TRBJ2-7; D may be TRBD2 (5 bases). The V gene's germline CDR1 is SGHTA and CDR2 FQGNSA. Trimming pared 4 bases from V and 0 bases from J, leaving 13 bases between. This CDR3 contains 15 residues. DNA of the CDR3: TGTGCCAGCAGCTCCGCGGACTCCGACTCCTACGAGCAGTACTTC. Its protein is CASSSADSDSYEQYF.

V usage is TRBV14 and J usage is TRBJ2-7; D is perhaps TRBD2 (5 bases). Trimming removed 1 base at V and 6 bases at J, with 13 bases between. The CDR3 is made up of 14 amino acids. The germline CDR1 and CDR2 sequences are SGHDN and FVKESK. CDR3 DNA: TGTGCCAGCAGCCAAGTGAGGGAACTCTCCGAGCAGTACTTC. Translation gives CASSQVRELSEQYF. The full variable domain, completed using reference TRBV14 and TRBJ2-7, is EAGVTQFPSHSVIEKGQTVTLRCDPISGHDNLYWYRRVMGKEIKFLLHFVKESKQDESGMPNNRFLAERTGGTYSTLKVQPAELEDSGVYFCASSQVRELSEQYFGPGTRLTVT.

The J gene is TRBJ2-3, the V gene TRBV7-9, with TRBD2 identical over 7 bases. Germline V CDR1 and CDR2: SEHNR, FQNEAQ (reference sequence). The CDR3 is 15 residues long. The V and J ends lost 3 bases and 5 bases, in that order; junction bases with no gene match: 8. The CDR3 reads CASSFNWDYLDTQYF. The CDR3 DNA reads TGTGCCAGCAGCTTTAACTGGGACTACCTAGATACGCAGTATTTT.